Shown below are 17 T cell receptor beta chains from a single sample sequenced in a study of T-cell memory formation after mild COVID-19. One entry per CDR3 protein results from TCRdb running MiXCR on the 5' RACE reads. The repertoire holds about 470,000 distinct CDR3 sequences, with roughly 25% as singletons. Sequenced material: PBMCs or a T cell subset sorted from them (not recorded which). The receptors stem from an adult woman who had mild COVID-19 (a few samples of this study predate the infection). Cell type and time point are not known.

The J gene is TRBJ2-2, the V gene TRBV5-6; D call uncertain. This CDR3 region has 13 residues. Deletions cut 4 bases from V and 8 bases from J, with 12 bases between. From germline, CDR1 is SGHDT and CDR2 YYEEEE. CDR3 sequence: CASSPRFPGELFF. CDR3 sequence (DNA): TGTGCCAGCAGCCCCCGTTTCCCTGGGGAGCTGTTTTTT.

This clonotype was detected a few times. The J gene is TRBJ2-1, the V gene TRBV23-1; no clear D gene. TRBV23-1 falls under the ORF class, with uncertain function. V was shortened by 0 bases and J by 6 bases, with 18 bases between the two germline ends. This CDR3 comprises 17 residues. This CDR3 reads CASSQSIGRLGSNEQFF. The CDR3 DNA reads as TGCGCCAGCAGTCAATCTATTGGAAGGCTGGGGTCCAATGAGCAGTTCTTC.

The chain combines TRBV7-2 with TRBJ2-1; TRBD2 is a possible D gene (5 bases). Trimming cost V 2 bases and J 8 bases, with 10 bases left between them. This CDR3 has 13 residues. Looked up from germline, CDR1 is SGHTA and CDR2 is FQGNSA. The CDR3 sequence: CASSLRMRDEQFF. Written as DNA, the CDR3 is TGTGCCAGCAGCTTAAGGATGCGGGATGAGCAGTTCTTC.

The V call is TRBV24-1, the J call TRBJ1-2; D perhaps matches TRBD1 (5 bases). Germline CDR1 KGHDR, CDR2 SFDVKD. This CDR3 spans 14 amino acids. The ends were cut back, 3 bases at V and 4 bases at J, with 11 bases in the middle. This CDR3 is CATSDGDWSYGYTF. CDR3 bases: TGTGCCACCAGTGATGGGGACTGGAGCTATGGCTACACCTTC.

This chain uses TRBV5-1 with TRBJ2-2; D possibly corresponds to TRBD1 (6 bases). V was clipped by 3 bases and J by 4 bases, with 19 bases between them. The V gene's germline CDR1 is SGHRS and CDR2 YFSETQ. The CDR3 is made up of 17 amino acids. The CDR3 nucleotides are TGCGCCAGCAGCTCTCCCGACAGGAACTATGGCACCGGGGAGCTGTTTTTT. Protein sequence: CASSSPDRNYGTGELFF.

This chain links TRBV19 with TRBJ2-1; TRBD2 matches 8 bases. The CDR3 spans 15 residues. Germline V CDR1 and CDR2: LNHDA, SQIVND (reference sequence). Trimming took 4 bases from V and 5 from J; bases not matched to a gene: 7. The CDR3 sequence is CASSTAGGSHNEQFF. For the CDR3, the DNA is TGTGCCAGTAGTACGGCGGGGGGCAGTCACAATGAGCAGTTCTTC.

V and J are TRBV7-2 and TRBJ2-1, with D hard to call. In germline, CDR1 is SGHTA, CDR2 FQGNSA. The CDR3 runs 15 residues. The ends were cut back, 4 bases at V and 10 bases at J, with 20 bases in the middle. CDR3 in amino acids: CASSSTRTGFSEQFF. In DNA form, the CDR3 reads TGTGCCAGCAGCTCCACCCGGACGGGCTTTTCCGAGCAGTTCTTC. The variable domain in full, with the rest retrieved from reference TRBV7-2 and TRBJ2-1, is GAGVSQSPSNKVTEKGKDVELRCDPISGHTALYWYRQSLGQGLEFLIYFQGNSAPDKSGLPSDRFSAERTGGSVSTLTIQRTQQEDSAVYLCASSSTRTGFSEQFFGPGTRLTVL.

The chain links TRBV27 to TRBJ2-7; D is perhaps TRBD1 or TRBD2 (5 bases each). The germline gives CDR1 MNHEY, CDR2 SMNVEV (reference sequence). The ends were cut back, 5 bases at V and 2 bases at J, with 19 bases in the middle. This CDR3 is built from 16 residues. The DNA for the CDR3 is TGTGCCAGCAGTGCCGTGCCCGGGACGGACACCTACGAGCAGTACTTC. This translates into CASSAVPGTDTYEQYF.

This clonotype was seen at least ten times. The chain employs TRBV11-2 and TRBJ2-5, with 11 bases identical to TRBD1. Germline V CDR1 and CDR2: SGHAT, FQNNGV. The CDR3 covers 17 residues. Trimming removed 4 bases from V and 5 bases from J; junction bases left unmatched: 12. The chain's CDR3 is CASSSPPGQGARETQYF. As DNA, the CDR3 is TGTGCCAGCAGCTCCCCTCCCGGACAGGGGGCGAGGGAGACCCAGTACTTC. The variable domain in full, completed from reference TRBV11-2 and TRBJ2-5, reads EAGVAQSPRYKIIEKRQSVAFWCNPISGHATLYWYQQILGQGPKLLIQFQNNGVVDDSQLPKDRFSAERLKGVDSTLKIQPAKLEDSAVYLCASSSPPGQGARETQYFGPGTRLLVL.

This clonotype was counted only a few times. The chain has TRBV11-3 and TRBJ2-1; D is perhaps TRBD1 (6 bases). The V end was cut by 7 bases, the J end by 4 bases, with 14 bases between. CDR3 length: 14 amino acids. Germline V gene data show CDR1 as SGHNT and CDR2 as YENEEA. The CDR3, as DNA: TGTGCCAGCACCCAGGCGAGGGGGTACAATGAGCAGTTCTTC. Its translation is CASTQARGYNEQFF.

This clonotype was seen more than once but under ten times. This rearrangement joins TRBV6-2 or TRBV6-3 to TRBJ1-1; 7 nucleotides match TRBD1. The germline V gene encodes CDR1 MNHEY and CDR2 SVGEGT. This CDR3 comprises 16 residues. J gave up 3 bases and V 6 bases, and 13 bases lay outside the gene matches. The CDR3 DNA is TGTGCCAGCAGACTCAACAGGGGAGCTTTCGACACTGAAGCTTTCTTT. Encoded protein: CASRLNRGAFDTEAFF.

V and J are TRBV29-1 and TRBJ2-1; D remains unclear. The CDR3 is 14 amino acids. Between the trimmed V and J ends, which lost 5 bases and 6 bases, there was a span of 17 bases. Germline CDR1 and CDR2: SQVTM and ANQGSEA. This chain's CDR3 is CSVLSRGGGNEQFF. DNA of the CDR3: TGCAGCGTTTTGTCCCGAGGCGGCGGCAATGAGCAGTTCTTC.

This clonotype was seen a few times. The J gene is TRBJ2-6, the V gene TRBV7-9; perhaps TRBD1 as D (6 bases). CDR3 length equals 17 residues. CDR1 is SEHNR, CDR2 FQNEAQ, per germline (reference sequence). The V gene lost 1 base and the J gene lost 0 bases, with 10 bases spanning the gap. The CDR3 DNA reads TGTGCCAGCAGCTTAGTCCAGGGGAGCTCTGGGGCCAACGTCCTGACTTTC. Its translation is CASSLVQGSSGANVLTF.

The chain is built from TRBV7-8 and TRBJ2-1, with TRBD1 identical over 8 bases. This CDR3 is built from 16 residues. Germline V gene lookup returns CDR1 SGHVS and CDR2 FQNEAQ. V dropped 1 base and J dropped 7; count of bases not matched to a gene: 9. The DNA for the CDR3 is TGTGCCAGCAGCTTAGGAACAGGGGGGATCAGGAATGAGCAGTTCTTC. Translated: CASSLGTGGIRNEQFF.

This clonotype was seen a handful of times. V gene TRBV27 combines with J gene TRBJ2-2; D not resolved. Trimming removed 2 bases at V and 10 bases at J, with 11 bases between. Germline CDR1 and CDR2: MNHEY and SMNVEV (reference sequence). CDR3 size: 13 residues. CDR3 DNA sequence: TGTGCCAGCAGTTTAGCACCCCCAGTGGAGCTGTTTTTT. Its translation is CASSLAPPVELFF.

This clonotype was counted only a few times. The chain carries TRBV7-3 and TRBJ2-7; 7 positions match TRBD1. V lost 6 bases, J lost 6 bases, and 8 bases stayed unmatched. CDR3 length equals 13 residues. The germline V gene has CDR1 SGHTA and CDR2 FQGTGA. CDR3 nucleotides: TGTGCCAGCAGTACCGGGACAGCATCCGAGCAGTACTTC. This codes for CASSTGTASEQYF.

The chain couples TRBV19 to TRBJ2-4; no definite D call. CDR1 is LNHDA and CDR2 is SQIVND in the germline V gene (reference sequence). The CDR3 totals 13 residues. Trimming removed 5 bases from V and 8 bases from J, with 13 bases in between. The CDR3: CASSPEFMDIQYF. CDR3 DNA sequence: TGTGCCAGTAGTCCGGAATTCATGGACATTCAGTACTTC.